This T cell receptor (beta chain) originates from a study of T cell changes during pregnancy in multiple sclerosis. Assay: immunoSEQ multiplex PCR; the TCRdb copy retains only in-frame clones and omits some. The table lists 50,000 to 60,000 clones, around 93% of them singletons. The germline gives CDR1 ENHRY, CDR2 SYGVKD. V trimming: 3 bases; J trimming: 2 bases; junction bases outside the gene matches: 1. The CDR3 length is 15 residues. The material sequenced was peripheral blood, taken after pregnancy. The chain links TRBV10-3 to TRBJ1-5, with TRBD1 matching 10 bases. The clonotype comes from a female donor in good health, enrolled as a control in a pregnancy study. The CDR3 DNA is TGTGCCATCAGTGATGGACAGGGGGGCAATCAGCCCCAGCATTTT. It encodes CAISDGQGGNQPQHF.